These 22 T cell receptor beta chains were all obtained from the same sample, sequenced in a study of cytotoxic CD8 clonotypes in ibrutinib-treated CLL. Clones were sequenced by immunoSEQ multiplex PCR, and TCRdb holds only the in-frame ones, with some missing. The sample has about 140,000 clones; approximately 89% are singletons. This material consisted of PBMCs, taken after 12 months of ibrutinib treatment. These receptors all stem from a human donor with chronic lymphocytic leukemia.

The V gene is TRBV7-9, the J gene TRBJ2-1; the D gene is possibly TRBD2 (5 bases). The CDR3 length is 15 residues. Germline V gives CDR1 SEHNR, CDR2 FQNEAQ (reference sequence). V dropped 6 bases and J dropped 9 bases, with 21 bases sitting between them. The chain's CDR3 is CASRPDYPAFCEQFF. For the CDR3, the DNA is TGTGCCAGCAGACCAGACTACCCCGCGTTTTGTGAGCAGTTCTTC.

This clone was seen once. One end of the junction does not line up with germline, which may come from a read error. The chain recombines TRBV7-7 with TRBJ2-5; 7 bases align to TRBD2. Germline lookup yields CDR1 SSHAT and CDR2 FNYEAQ (reference sequence). The CDR3 length is 18 residues. As DNA, the CDR3 is TGTGCTAGCAGCTTAGTACTTTTGAAACGGGGTAGCGGGGAGACCCAGTACTTC. It is translated as CASSLVLLKRGSGETQYF.

The chain links TRBV7-6 to TRBJ2-5; 8 nucleotides match TRBD2. CDR1 SGHVS and CDR2 FNYEAQ come from the germline V gene. The V segment lost 2 bases and the J segment 1 base; nucleotides outside the gene matches: 9. The CDR3 is made up of 17 amino acids. In DNA, the CDR3 is TGTGCCAGCAGCTTACGGGGGGTAGCGGGGATCCAAGAGACCCAGTACTTC. This translates into CASSLRGVAGIQETQYF.

Only one count was recorded for this clone. The chain combines TRBV28 with TRBJ2-7; 9 nucleotides agree with TRBD2. CDR1 and CDR2 from the germline V gene are MDHEN and SYDVKM. The CDR3 length is 15 residues. The V gene end was trimmed by 3 bases and the J gene end by 1 base; junction bases not matched to a gene: 4. CDR3 bases: TGTGCCAGCAGTTTCGGGCTAGCGGGATCCTACGAGCAGTACTTC. Residues: CASSFGLAGSYEQYF.

This chain joins TRBV10-3 and TRBJ1-5; 8 nucleotides align to TRBD1. V dropped 0 bases and J dropped 6; count of bases not matched to a gene: 7. In germline, CDR1 is ENHRY, CDR2 SYGVKD. The CDR3 is made up of 16 amino acids. This chain's CDR3 is CAISESQQGVGQPQHF. CDR3 DNA: TGTGCCATCAGTGAGTCTCAACAGGGGGTGGGTCAGCCCCAGCATTTT.

The chain couples TRBV7-2 to TRBJ1-3; D ambiguous. This CDR3 spans 14 amino acids. In germline, CDR1 is SGHTA, CDR2 FQGNSA. The V and J ends lost 7 bases and 7 bases respectively, with 17 bases between them. In DNA form, the CDR3 reads TGTGCCAGCACCCCGCCCGGAGCCCGGAACACCATATATTTT. Its protein is CASTPPGARNTIYF. The full variable domain, its missing parts supplied by reference TRBV7-2 and TRBJ1-3, is GAGVSQSPSNKVTEKGKDVELRCDPISGHTALYWYRQSLGQGLEFLIYFQGNSAPDKSGLPSDRFSAERTGGSVSTLTIQRTQQEDSAVYLCASTPPGARNTIYFGEGSWLTVV.

V usage is TRBV18 and J usage is TRBJ2-1, with 10 nucleotides matching TRBD2. The germline gives CDR1 KGHSH, CDR2 LQKENI. CDR3 length equals 15 residues. V trimming: 6 bases; J trimming: 3 bases; junction bases outside the gene matches: 5. DNA for the CDR3: TGTGCCAGCTCCCGACCTAGCGGGGGCTACAATGAGCAGTTCTTC. This gives the protein CASSRPSGGYNEQFF.

The V call is TRBV18, the J call TRBJ2-5, with a tentative D call TRBD1 (6 bases). CDR3 length equals 17 residues. V was clipped by 4 bases and J by 4 bases, with 22 bases between them. The germline gives CDR1 KGHSH, CDR2 LQKENI. The CDR3 is CASSLSTATGSGETQYF. Here the CDR3 DNA reads TGTGCCAGCTCACTTTCTACCGCCACAGGGAGTGGAGAGACCCAGTACTTC.

The sample holds one count of this clone. CDR3 nucleotides: TGCGCCAGCAGCTTGCCCCGGTTTAATGAGCAGTTCTTC. Protein sequence: CASSLPRFNEQFF. J is TRBJ2-1 and V is TRBV5-1; D is undetermined. The V gene's germline CDR1 is SGHRS and CDR2 YFSETQ. Trimming shortened V by 1 base and J by 7 bases, and 9 bases separated the two germline ends. The CDR3 runs 13 residues. The whole variable domain, filled in from reference TRBV5-1 and TRBJ2-1, reads KAGVTQTPRYLIKTRGQQVTLSCSPISGHRSVSWYQQTPGQGLQFLFEYFSETQRNKGNFPGRFSGRQFSNSRSEMNVSTLELGDSALYLCASSLPRFNEQFFGPGTRLTVL.

The V gene is TRBV5-1, the J gene TRBJ1-4; 7 bases match TRBD1. The trim removed 1 base at V and 6 bases at J, leaving 6 bases unmatched. The CDR3 runs to 15 residues. Germline V lookup: CDR1 SGHRS, CDR2 YFSETQ. This CDR3 is CASSLTGAFDEKLFF. CDR3 DNA: TGCGCCAGCAGCTTGACAGGGGCCTTCGATGAAAAACTGTTTTTT.

The chain carries TRBV18 and TRBJ1-1; no clear D gene. In germline, CDR1 is KGHSH, CDR2 LQKENI. Trimming pared 1 base from V and 1 base from J, leaving 7 bases between. The CDR3 loop spans 14 amino acids. Here the CDR3 reads CASSPLQENTEAFF. The CDR3 nucleotides are TGTGCCAGCTCACCACTCCAGGAGAACACTGAAGCTTTCTTT.

The chain recombines TRBV7-3 with TRBJ2-3, with 8 positions matching TRBD2. J lost 2 bases, V lost 6 bases, and 4 bases had no gene match. The CDR3 has 14 amino acids. The germline V gene encodes CDR1 SGHTA and CDR2 FQGTGA. The CDR3 region has the DNA TGTGCCAGCAGACGGGGACTAGACACAGATACGCAGTATTTT. Amino acid sequence: CASRRGLDTDTQYF.

This clone appeared once. The chain employs TRBV9 and TRBJ2-7; D is undetermined. Germline-derived CDR1 and CDR2 are SGDLS and YYNGEE. Trimming removed 2 bases at V and 7 bases at J, with 13 bases between. The length of the CDR3 is 13 residues. The CDR3 DNA reads as TGTGCCAGCAGCGTGGACCGCGCGGCGGAGCAGTACTTC. Its protein is CASSVDRAAEQYF.

The chain combines TRBV28 with TRBJ1-3; weak D call: TRBD1 (6 bases). The V gene's germline CDR1 is MDHEN and CDR2 SYDVKM. Trimming took 7 bases from V and 2 from J, leaving 12 bases between them. This CDR3 contains 14 residues. The CDR3 nucleotides read TGTGCCAGCATGGGAGGGGGGACTGGAAACACCATATATTTT. Translated, it gives CASMGGGTGNTIYF.

The chain carries TRBV6-1 and TRBJ1-3, with D tentatively TRBD1 (5 bases). V gave up 0 bases and J gave up 7 bases, with 16 bases separating them. This CDR3 contains 16 residues. Germline V gene data show CDR1 as MNHNS and CDR2 as SASEGT. The CDR3 here is CASSEAAGQGRNTIYF. For the CDR3, the DNA is TGTGCCAGCAGTGAAGCAGCTGGGCAGGGAAGGAACACCATATATTTT.

The chain links TRBV28 to TRBJ2-1; tentatively, D is TRBD2 (5 bases). Germline V gene lookup returns CDR1 MDHEN and CDR2 SYDVKM. V lost 6 bases to trimming and J lost 11 bases, with 23 bases between them. The CDR3 extends over 15 amino acids. CDR3 protein: CASSRDLNREPQQFF. DNA of the CDR3: TGTGCCAGCAGCCGGGATTTAAATAGAGAGCCTCAGCAGTTCTTC.

The CDR3 DNA reads TGTGCCAGCAGCCGTAACCAGGGGGCTACAGATACGCAGTATTTT. It translates to CASSRNQGATDTQYF. This sequence joins TRBV7-3 and TRBJ2-3, with 8 positions matching TRBD1. The germline gives CDR1 SGHTA, CDR2 FQGTGA. V shed 5 bases, J shed 3 bases, and the junction held 7 bases outside the gene matches. CDR3 length equals 15 residues.

CDR3 coding DNA: TGTGCCAGCAGTTACTCACTAGCGGGGGCCTACAATGAGCAGTTCTTC. Protein: CASSYSLAGAYNEQFF. The chain carries TRBV6-5 and TRBJ2-1; 11 positions match TRBD2. The CDR3 has 16 amino acids. Germline V gene sequence: CDR1 MNHEY, CDR2 SVGAGI. Losses at the gene ends were 0 bases for V and 2 bases for J; bases not matched to a gene: 0.

This chain links TRBV6-1 with TRBJ1-5, with no clear D. The CDR3 extends over 13 amino acids. Germline lookup yields CDR1 MNHNS and CDR2 SASEGT. Trimming stripped 1 base from V and 5 bases from J, with 6 bases between. The CDR3 DNA reads TGTGCCAGCAGTGAAGGGGCCTATCAGCCCCAGCATTTT. It yields the protein CASSEGAYQPQHF.

The chain employs TRBV27 and TRBJ2-7, with a possible D match to TRBD2 (5 bases). Trimming removed 4 bases from V and 4 bases from J, with 20 bases in between. Germline CDR1 is MNHEY and CDR2 is SMNVEV (reference sequence). CDR3 length: 16 amino acids. The CDR3 region has the DNA TGTGCCAGCAGTTCACCAACCGGGATTCCCCCTTACGAGCAGTACTTC. As protein: CASSSPTGIPPYEQYF.

The J gene is TRBJ2-3, the V gene TRBV27, with 9 nucleotides matching TRBD1. The CDR3 runs 14 residues. After removal of 5 bases from V and 6 bases from J, the junction contained 6 bases not matched to a gene. The germline CDR1 and CDR2 sequences are MNHEY and SMNVEV (reference sequence). This chain's CDR3 is CASSLGQGFDTQYF. CDR3 in DNA: TGTGCCAGCAGTCTGGGACAGGGCTTTGATACGCAGTATTTT.

This chain links TRBV4-3 with TRBJ2-3, with a weak D call TRBD2 (6 bases). CDR1 and CDR2 (germline): LGHNA, YSLEER. This CDR3 region has 14 residues. Trimming pared 0 bases from V and 5 bases from J, leaving 9 bases between. CDR3 coding DNA: TGCGCCAGCAGCCAAGATCTGGGGGGAGATACGCAGTATTTT. Residues: CASSQDLGGDTQYF.